The rows below give T cell receptor beta chains drawn from one sample of a study of T cell repertoires in cytomegalovirus infection. TCRdb recomputed calls from the reads with MiXCR, one row per CDR3 protein. Found here are roughly 120,000 distinct CDR3 sequences, roughly a third of them singletons; the top ten hold approximately 50%. These receptors have no identified antigens. Sequenced material: CD8+ T cells from cultured PBMCs, taken from culture after CMV antigen stimulation. These receptors were collected from a human donor in good health (CMV status not recorded). Some clones in this sample may be carry-over from other donors' samples. Both conserved end residues are part of each CDR3. A D gene is named only where the DNA matches it firmly. Size is omitted from some rows. Given values are once, few, many or a class for expanded clones.

length: 17; D: .; size: .; V: TRBV7-9; J: TRBJ2-7; DNA: TGTGCCAGCAGCCCCACGGGATCGTTCAGATCCTCCTACGAGCAGTACTTC; CDR3: CASSPTGSFRSSYEQYF
length: 14; D: .; size: .; V: TRBV20-1; J: TRBJ2-7; DNA: TGCAGTGCTAATAGGGAAGGGTACTCCTACGAGCAGTACTTC; CDR3: CSANREGYSYEQYF
length: 15; D: .; size: many; V: TRBV4-1; J: TRBJ1-1; DNA: TGCGCCAGCAGAGATTCGATGAGTTTGAACACTGAAGCTTTCTTT; CDR3: CASRDSMSLNTEAFF
length: 16; D: TRBD1; size: many; V: TRBV29-1; J: TRBJ2-7; DNA: TGCAGCGTTGAAGATTACGGGGACAGGGGGGCGACAGAGCAGTACTTC; CDR3: CSVEDYGDRGATEQYF
length: 14; D: TRBD1; size: few; V: TRBV6-2/TRBV6-3; J: TRBJ2-1; DNA: TGTGCCAGCAGTTACCGGACAGGGGGAGGCGAGCAGTTCTTC; CDR3: CASSYRTGGGEQFF
length: 19; D: .; size: .; V: TRBV6-1; J: TRBJ2-7; DNA: TGTGCCAGCAGTGAAGCCGAAGTCGTCGGGGGGCCATTCTCCTACGAGCAGTACTTC; CDR3: CASSEAEVVGGPFSYEQYF
length: 11; D: .; size: .; V: TRBV6-5; J: TRBJ1-1; DNA: TGTGCCAGCAGTCACGGACCGGAAGCTTTCTTT; CDR3: CASSHGPEAFF
length: 12; D: .; size: few; V: TRBV18; J: TRBJ2-7; DNA: TGTGCCAGCTCACCACTCCCGGACGAGCAGTACTTC; CDR3: CASSPLPDEQYF
length: 15; D: TRBD1; size: .; V: TRBV4-1; J: TRBJ1-5; DNA: TGCGCCAGCAGCCAAGGACAGGGAATTGGTCAGCCCCAGCATTTT; CDR3: CASSQGQGIGQPQHF
length: 15; D: .; size: few; V: TRBV7-9; J: TRBJ2-5; DNA: TGTGCCAGCAGCCCGTCGGACAAGTCTGAAGAGACCCAGTACTTC; CDR3: CASSPSDKSEETQYF
length: 15; D: .; size: .; V: TRBV7-9; J: TRBJ2-1; DNA: TGTGCCAGCAGCTCCCCAGGGCCCCTCTACAATGAGCAGTTCTTC; CDR3: CASSSPGPLYNEQFF
length: 14; D: TRBD1; size: .; V: TRBV20-1; J: TRBJ1-6; DNA: TGCAGTGCTAGTCAGCGGACAGGGACTTCACCCCTCCACTTT; CDR3: CSASQRTGTSPLHF
length: 13; D: .; size: once; V: TRBV19; J: TRBJ1-1; DNA: TGTGCCAGTAGTATAAACACCAACACTGAAGCTTTCTTT; CDR3: CASSINTNTEAFF
length: 14; D: .; size: .; V: TRBV19; J: TRBJ1-4; DNA: TGTGCCAGTAGTAACGGAGCTATTAATGAAAAACTGTTTTTT; CDR3: CASSNGAINEKLFF
length: 17; D: .; size: few; V: TRBV19; J: TRBJ1-1; DNA: TGTGCCAGTAGTATAGCGGTTTTCGGGCCGCCGAACACTGAAGCTTTCTTT; CDR3: CASSIAVFGPPNTEAFF